This T cell receptor beta chain derives from a study of T cells after yellow fever vaccination. Background on the study: Low-cell-number fractions underwent preparation using SMART-Seq v4 Ultra Low Input.

Trimming removed 3 bases at V and 4 bases at J, with 9 bases between. From germline, CDR1 is SGHTA and CDR2 FQGNSA. The CDR3 consists of 13 residues. This clonotype was counted only a few times. One entry per CDR3 protein, called by TCRdb with MiXCR from the 5' RACE reads. The sample carries about 160,000 distinct CDR3 sequences, approximately 6.8% recorded once. Sample: CD4+ T cells sorted from PBMCs, taken around 5 days after the first yellow fever vaccination. This sequence was found in a man aged 18 to 29 who received the YFV17D yellow fever vaccine. The chain recombines TRBV7-2 with TRBJ1-2; a weak D match, TRBD1 (5 bases). This CDR3 is CASSLAGLYGYTF. The CDR3 DNA reads TGTGCCAGCAGCTTGGCAGGGCTCTATGGCTACACCTTC.